These T cell receptor beta chains were read from a single sample in a study of regulatory T cells in long-lasting Graves disease. TCRdb re-derived calls from the multiplex PCR reads in MiXCR, one entry per CDR3 protein. This sample has roughly 520,000 distinct CDR3 sequences, with about 12% found just once. A further study also used this sample, focusing on T cells in Graves' hyperthyroidism and ophthalmopathy.

The specimen comprised peripheral blood mononuclear cells (PBMCs), sampled at new diagnosis, from a patient treated with antithyroid drugs. The receptors here all came from a woman under 40 with Graves disease. CDR3s include the opening cysteine and the closing phenylalanine or tryptophan. The order of the fields is J gene, V gene, clone size, D gene, CDR3 DNA, CDR3 protein. A D gene is named only where the DNA matches it firmly. Not every row has a clone size; where given, it reads once, few, many or a size class.

TRBJ1-3,TRBV27,NA,NA,TGTGCCAGCAGTTTGGTTGGGGGGGCTGGAAACACCATATATTTT,CASSLVGGAGNTIYF
TRBJ2-1,TRBV20-1,NA,TRBD2,TGCAGTGCTAGGAGCGGGAGTGGGGTCAATGAGCAGTTCTTC,CSARSGSGVNEQFF
TRBJ1-2,TRBV11-2,NA,NA,TGTGCCAGCCGCACTGTAGATTCGGGTGGCTACACCTTC,CASRTVDSGGYTF
TRBJ1-2,TRBV20-1,once,NA,TGCAGTGCTAGCGGTTCATTCGCAGGGGTTGACTATGGCTACACCTTC,CSASGSFAGVDYGYTF
TRBJ2-6,TRBV19,few,NA,TGTGCCAGTAGTCCGTGGACGGTCCGCTCTGGGGCCAACGTCCTGACTTTC,CASSPWTVRSGANVLTF
TRBJ1-1,TRBV19,many,NA,TGTGCCAGTACTCCGGGGGGCCCCCTTACTACTGAAGCTTTCTTT,CASTPGGPLTTEAFF
TRBJ1-1,TRBV2,many,NA,TGTGCCGACAAGGGGCAGGGCACTGAAGCTTTCTTT,CADKGQGTEAFF
TRBJ1-2,TRBV9,many,NA,TGTGCCAGCAGCGTCGCACCCCGGAACAAGAACCAAGACAGCGATAATGGCTACACCTTC,CASSVAPRNKNQDSDNGYTF
TRBJ2-7,TRBV6-1,many,NA,TGTGCCAGCAGTCCCACATGGACAACGGACTACGAGCAGTACTTC,CASSPTWTTDYEQYF
TRBJ1-1,TRBV6-5,NA,NA,TGTGCCAGCAGTTACTCGGGCGGGGGTACAGCTTTCTTT,CASSYSGGGTAFF
TRBJ2-1,TRBV19,many,NA,TGTGCCAGTACGGCGGCCCTCTCCTACAATGAGCAGTTCTTC,CASTAALSYNEQFF
TRBJ2-2,TRBV5-1,NA,NA,TGCGCCAGCAGCTTGGCGGGAGATTCGGGGGAGCTGTTTTTT,CASSLAGDSGELFF
TRBJ2-1,TRBV7-8,many,TRBD2,TGTGCCAGCAGCCCCGGAGCGGGACTAAATCCTGTAAATGAGCAGTTCTTC,CASSPGAGLNPVNEQFF
TRBJ1-1,TRBV5-1,many,TRBD1,TGCGCCAGCAGCGAGACAGGGGGATACACTGAAGCTTTCTTT,CASSETGGYTEAFF
TRBJ1-2,TRBV6-2/TRBV6-3,many,NA,TGTGCCAGCAACCCAGTTCGGGCTAACTATGGCTACACCTTC,CASNPVRANYGYTF
TRBJ2-5,TRBV19,many,NA,TGTGCCAGTAGTCCGCGGGCGGGGATCTGGCAAGAGACCCAGTACTTC,CASSPRAGIWQETQYF
TRBJ2-3,TRBV11-3,many,TRBD1,TGTGCCAGCAGCTTAGCCGCCTTGACAGGGTCCGGGACAGATACGCAGTATTTT,CASSLAALTGSGTDTQYF
TRBJ1-2,TRBV4-1,few,NA,TGCGCCAGCAGCCAAGTGGACACGAACTATGGCTACACCTTC,CASSQVDTNYGYTF
TRBJ2-3,TRBV2,many,TRBD1,TGTGCCAGCAGTGACGGACAGGGAGGCACAGATACGCAGTATTTT,CASSDGQGGTDTQYF
TRBJ2-7,TRBV24-1,few,NA,TGTGCCACCAGTGGGGCAGACGAATTAGACGAGCAGTACTTC,CATSGADELDEQYF
TRBJ1-4,TRBV24-1,many,NA,TGTGCCACCAGTTCAGGGAGCGACGAAAAACTGTTTTTT,CATSSGSDEKLFF
TRBJ2-3,TRBV19,many,NA,TGTGCCAGTAGTAGTGTCCGTAACTCCCGGATTAGCACAGATACGCAGTATTTT,CASSSVRNSRISTDTQYF
TRBJ1-2,TRBV2,NA,NA,TGTGCCAGCAGCGGAGGGGTACCCTATGGCTACACCTTC,CASSGGVPYGYTF
TRBJ1-4,TRBV20-1,many,NA,TGCAGTGCTAGAGAAACTGCAAGGGGAGGGGAAAAACTGTTTTTT,CSARETARGGEKLFF
TRBJ1-1,TRBV28,many,NA,TGTGCCAGCAGCCTAGGGATTTTAATGAACACTGAAGCTTTCTTT,CASSLGILMNTEAFF
TRBJ1-1,TRBV24-1,NA,NA,TGTGCCACCAGTGATTGGGGGACCGGGGCTTTCTTT,CATSDWGTGAFF
TRBJ1-3,TRBV12-3/TRBV12-4,few,NA,TGTGCCAGCAGCCCATCCCGATTCGGCTCTGGAAACACCATATATTTT,CASSPSRFGSGNTIYF
TRBJ2-1,TRBV6-2/TRBV6-3,NA,TRBD1,TGTGCCAGCAGAACCGACAGGGGGGAGAGAGGTGAGCAGTTCTTC,CASRTDRGERGEQFF
TRBJ1-2,TRBV2,many,NA,TGTGCCAGCATGGACTATGGCTACACCTTC,CASMDYGYTF
TRBJ1-1,TRBV5-1,many,NA,TGCGCCAGCAGCTTGGAAGGGGTAGGAACTGAAGCTTTCTTT,CASSLEGVGTEAFF
TRBJ2-2,TRBV12-3/TRBV12-4,many,NA,TGTGCCAGCAGTTTCGGTCGCGCGGACCGCCACACCGGGGAGCTGTTTTTT,CASSFGRADRHTGELFF
TRBJ2-5,TRBV11-3,many,TRBD2,TGTGCCAGCAGCTCTCCCTTAGCGGGAGCGGGAGAGACCCAGTACTTC,CASSSPLAGAGETQYF
TRBJ1-2,TRBV14,many,NA,TGTGCCAGCAGCCAAGATGGTAGTTTCTATGGCTACACCTTC,CASSQDGSFYGYTF
TRBJ1-1,TRBV20-1,many,NA,TGCAGTGCTAGAGAAAGGGGTTCTCGGGAAGCTTTCTTT,CSARERGSREAFF
TRBJ2-3,TRBV29-1,few,TRBD2,TGCAGCGTTGAATCGCCTAGCGGCTACACAGATACGCAGTATTTT,CSVESPSGYTDTQYF
TRBJ2-3,TRBV2,many,NA,TGTGCCAGCAGAGCAATTAGCGGAACAGATACGCAGTATTTT,CASRAISGTDTQYF
TRBJ2-7,TRBV6-1,many,TRBD1,TGTGCCAGCAGGGATACTCCGGGACAGGGGGACGTATACGAGCAGTACTTC,CASRDTPGQGDVYEQYF
TRBJ2-3,TRBV5-1,many,TRBD2,TGCGCCAGCAGCCCGGGACTAGCGGGAGGAGTAGATACGCAGTATTTT,CASSPGLAGGVDTQYF
TRBJ1-1,TRBV19,many,NA,TGTGCCAGTAGTCCCCAGGGCTATGAGAACACTGAAGCTTTCTTT,CASSPQGYENTEAFF
TRBJ1-5,TRBV6-5,many,TRBD1,TGTGCCAGCAGTTACCGCCGGACAGGGGGAGGTGTCCAGCATTTT,CASSYRRTGGGVQHF
TRBJ2-3,TRBV7-9,few,NA,TGTGCCAGCAGCCCCGACATTGAAGTACCAGATACGCAGTATTTT,CASSPDIEVPDTQYF
TRBJ1-3,TRBV30,NA,NA,TGTGCCTGGGGGAACAGCCCAGATGACTCTGGAAACACCATATATTTT,CAWGNSPDDSGNTIYF
TRBJ2-1,TRBV12-3/TRBV12-4,many,TRBD2,TGTGCCAGCAGTTTAGCGCCAGCGGGAGATGTGCAGTTCTTC,CASSLAPAGDVQFF
TRBJ2-1,TRBV27,many,NA,TGTGCCAGCTCTCCGGAGGGGGGTTACAATGAGCAGTTCTTC,CASSPEGGYNEQFF
TRBJ2-2,TRBV7-9,many,TRBD2,TGTGCCAGCAGCCGGACTAGCTTTGGCCCCGGGGAGCTGTTTTTT,CASSRTSFGPGELFF
TRBJ1-1,TRBV6-1,many,NA,TGTGCCAGCAGCCCGACAGGATTTGAAGCTTTCTTT,CASSPTGFEAFF
TRBJ1-1,TRBV6-2/TRBV6-3,many,NA,TGTGCCAGCTTTCGAAACCTTGAAGCTTTCTTT,CASFRNLEAFF
TRBJ1-4,TRBV2,many,NA,TGTGCCAGCAAAGCGGAGCGGAGTAATGAAAAACTGTTTTTT,CASKAERSNEKLFF
TRBJ1-5,TRBV28,NA,NA,TGTGCCAGCATGGGGCGTAGCAATCAGCCCCAGCATTTT,CASMGRSNQPQHF
TRBJ2-5,TRBV7-9,many,NA,TGTGCCAGCAGCTTACCAGCGCCCTACCAAGAGACCCAGTACTTC,CASSLPAPYQETQYF
TRBJ2-5,TRBV5-8,many,NA,TGTGCCAGCAGCCTGGGACGGAGTGGAGGCGAGACCCAGTACTTC,CASSLGRSGGETQYF